Below, 32 T cell receptor beta chains from the same sample are listed, as sequenced in a study of control samples from healthy donors and cancer patients. Produced via immunoSEQ multiplex PCR; TCRdb's table is partial and in-frame only. This sample has 350,000 to 450,000 clones; roughly 90% occur once, and the top ten carry around 6.4%. Source material: PBMCs. Source of these receptors: a man aged 35 to 55 with head and neck cancer.

The chain joins TRBV7-2 to TRBJ2-5, with a tentative D call TRBD2 (5 bases). Trimming left V 6 bases short and J 4 bases short, with 18 bases between. The germline CDR1 and CDR2 sequences are SGHTA and FQGNSA. CDR3 length: 15 residues. CDR3 region: CASSLASTGRETQYF. In DNA, the CDR3 is TGTGCCAGCAGTCTAGCTTCGACGGGTAGAGAGACCCAGTACTTC. The full variable domain, with the rest looked up from reference TRBV7-2 and TRBJ2-5, is GAGVSQSPSNKVTEKGKDVELRCDPISGHTALYWYRQSLGQGLEFLIYFQGNSAPDKSGLPSDRFSAERTGGSVSTLTIQRTQQEDSAVYLCASSLASTGRETQYFGPGTRLLVL.

The rearrangement links TRBV6-5 to TRBJ2-5; D is uncertain. The CDR3 spans 13 residues. The V gene's germline CDR1 is MNHEY and CDR2 SVGAGI. V was trimmed by 2 bases and J by 5 bases, leaving 9 bases between them. The CDR3 sequence: CASSYANRETQYF. The DNA for the CDR3 is TGTGCCAGCAGTTACGCCAATCGGGAGACCCAGTACTTC.

The gene calls are TRBV12-3 or TRBV12-4 and TRBJ1-6; D is ambiguous. V lost 3 bases and J 10 bases, leaving 10 bases between the germline ends. The CDR3 has 13 residues. Here the CDR3 reads CASSLVISSPLHF. The CDR3 DNA reads as TGTGCCAGCAGTTTGGTTATCAGCTCACCCCTCCACTTT.

Only one count was recorded for this clone. V is TRBV6-2 or TRBV6-3 and J is TRBJ1-1, with D possibly TRBD1 on 5 matching bases. Germline V gives CDR1 MNHEY, CDR2 SVGEGT. The CDR3 has 13 amino acids. V was trimmed by 2 bases and J by 5 bases, leaving 9 bases between them. CDR3 amino acids: CASSYGGKTEAFF. Here the CDR3 DNA reads TGTGCCAGCAGTTACGGGGGAAAGACTGAAGCTTTCTTT.

V and J are TRBV29-1 and TRBJ1-2, with TRBD1 matching 7 bases. The CDR3 contains 17 residues. Looked up from germline, CDR1 is SQVTM and CDR2 is ANQGSEA. V lost 7 bases and J lost 4; bases outside the gene matches: 21. In DNA form, the CDR3 reads TGCAGCGCTGTGACAGGGATATTCGGAGAACCCATCTATGGCTACACCTTC. This translates into CSAVTGIFGEPIYGYTF.

The rearrangement joins TRBV24-1 to TRBJ2-1, with D maybe TRBD1 (6 bases). The CDR3 sequence is 14 residues long. The V gene lost 9 bases and the J gene lost 12 bases, with 23 bases spanning the gap. Germline CDR1 is KGHDR and CDR2 is SFDVKD. The CDR3 region has the DNA TGTGCCACCGAGCCCCCAGGGGACAATGGTAGGCAGTTCTTC. Amino acids: CATEPPGDNGRQFF.

The rearrangement joins TRBV19 to TRBJ2-7; 9 nucleotides line up with TRBD1. Germline CDR1 LNHDA, CDR2 SQIVND (reference sequence). Trimming cost V 6 bases and J 6 bases; bases outside gene matches: 12. There are 15 residues in the CDR3. CDR3 loop: CASSSGTGKVGEQYF. For the CDR3, the DNA is TGTGCCAGTAGCTCCGGGACAGGGAAGGTCGGCGAGCAGTACTTC.

The chain joins TRBV5-5 to TRBJ2-7, with no clear D. CDR3 length: 13 amino acids. V dropped 3 bases and J dropped 5 bases, with 12 bases sitting between them. Germline V gene sequence: CDR1 SGHKS, CDR2 YYEKEE (reference sequence). The CDR3 spells CASSSGFDNEQYF. CDR3 sequence (DNA): TGTGCCAGCAGCTCTGGTTTTGACAACGAGCAGTACTTC.

The chain is built from TRBV19 and TRBJ2-7, with TRBD2 identical over 11 bases. Looked up from germline, CDR1 is LNHDA and CDR2 is SQIVND (reference sequence). V dropped 3 bases and J dropped 2; count of bases not matched to a gene: 0. The CDR3 is 14 amino acids. CDR3 in amino acids: CASSMTSGTYEQYF. The CDR3 coding sequence is TGTGCCAGTAGTATGACTAGCGGGACCTACGAGCAGTACTTC. The entire variable domain, with the rest obtained from reference TRBV19 and TRBJ2-7, is as follows: DGGITQSPKYLFRKEGQNVTLSCEQNLNHDAMYWYRQDPGQGLRLIYYSQIVNDFQKGDIAEGYSVSREKKESFPLTVTSAQKNPTAFYLCASSMTSGTYEQYFGPGTRLTVT.

The chain links TRBV5-1 to TRBJ2-1; 16 bases are a match to TRBD2. This CDR3 has 18 residues. Germline V lookup: CDR1 SGHRS, CDR2 YFSETQ. The V and J ends lost 3 bases and 6 bases, in that order; junction bases with no gene match: 9. The CDR3: CASSSEGLAGGHFNEQFF. The CDR3 region has the DNA TGCGCCAGCAGCTCCGAGGGACTAGCGGGGGGGCATTTCAATGAGCAGTTCTTC.

The rearrangement links TRBV20-1 to TRBJ2-7; tentative D call: TRBD1 (5 bases). Trimming left V 3 bases short and J 3 bases short, with 18 bases between. Per germline, CDR1 DFQATT and CDR2 SNEGSKA (reference sequence). This CDR3 is built from 15 residues. Here the CDR3 DNA reads TGCAGTGCTAGTCTGTCATGGGGCTCCAGCTACGAGCAGTACTTC. Protein sequence: CSASLSWGSSYEQYF.

The chain recombines TRBV18 with TRBJ2-2; 10 bases fit TRBD1. Trimming removed 4 bases from V and 2 bases from J; junction bases left unmatched: 4. The length of the CDR3 is 16 residues. Per the germline V gene, CDR1 is KGHSH and CDR2 is LQKENI. In DNA form, the CDR3 reads TGTGCCAGCTCACGAGGGACAGGGGTTAACACCGGGGAGCTGTTTTTT. Translated: CASSRGTGVNTGELFF.

The V and J genes are TRBV28 and TRBJ1-1, with D unclear. Germline CDR1 is MDHEN and CDR2 is SYDVKM. The V end lost 2 bases, the J end lost 1 base, and 11 bases lay between the germline ends. The CDR3 is 15 residues long. The CDR3 protein is CASSLRALANTEAFF. The CDR3 nucleotides are TGTGCCAGCAGTTTACGGGCGTTAGCGAACACTGAAGCTTTCTTT.

The chain carries TRBV5-1 and TRBJ2-6; possible D gene TRBD1, 6 bases. Germline loops: CDR1 SGHRS, CDR2 YFSETQ. This CDR3 is 15 amino acids long. V was pared by 0 bases and J by 2 bases, with 6 bases between. The CDR3 protein is CASSLDRAGANVLTF. The CDR3 DNA follows: TGCGCCAGCAGCTTGGACAGGGCTGGGGCCAACGTCCTGACTTTC.

The gene calls are TRBV19 and TRBJ2-1; 8 nucleotides line up with TRBD2. The CDR3 is made up of 16 amino acids. From germline, CDR1 is LNHDA and CDR2 SQIVND (reference sequence). V shed 3 bases and J 4 bases; nucleotides not matched to a gene: 8. The CDR3, as DNA: TGTGCCAGTAGTATGGGAGCGGGAGTTACATACAATGAGCAGTTCTTC. Translation gives CASSMGAGVTYNEQFF.

In this sample, this clone turned up a few times. The J gene is TRBJ1-6, the V gene TRBV30; the D is unclear. Germline V gene sequence: CDR1 GTSNPN, CDR2 SVGIG (reference sequence). Between the trimmed V and J ends, which lost 1 base and 7 bases, there was a span of 8 bases. This CDR3 has 13 residues. CDR3 sequence reads: CAWSDSVNSPLHF. The DNA for the CDR3 is TGTGCCTGGAGTGACTCAGTGAATTCACCCCTCCACTTT. Filled out from reference TRBV30 and TRBJ1-6, the complete variable domain reads SQTIHQWPATLVQPVGSPLSLECTVEGTSNPNLYWYRQAAGRGLQLLFYSVGIGQISSEVPQNLSASRPQDRQFILSSKKLLLSDSGFYLCAWSDSVNSPLHFGNGTRLTVT.

V is TRBV4-1 and J is TRBJ1-4; D gene unclear. Germline loops: CDR1 MGHRA, CDR2 YSYEKL. CDR3 size: 13 residues. Trimming pared 1 base from V and 7 bases from J, leaving 7 bases between. The CDR3 protein is CASSQGLGEKLFF. The DNA for the CDR3 is TGCGCCAGCAGCCAAGGGTTAGGTGAAAAACTGTTTTTT.

The V call is TRBV5-6, the J call TRBJ1-5, with 7 bases identical to TRBD1. The CDR3 runs 15 residues. Germline-derived CDR1 and CDR2 are SGHDT and YYEEEE. V shed 4 bases and J 4 bases; nucleotides not matched to a gene: 8. The CDR3 region has the DNA TGTGCCAGCAGCGTGGGACAGTTAATAAATCAGCCCCAGCATTTT. Translated: CASSVGQLINQPQHF.

V and J are TRBV7-9 and TRBJ2-5; 7 bases align to TRBD1. Germline V gene sequence: CDR1 SEHNR, CDR2 FQNEAQ (reference sequence). The CDR3 consists of 15 residues. The V segment lost 0 bases and the J segment 4 bases; nucleotides outside the gene matches: 5. CDR3 protein: CASSLARQGLETQYF. The CDR3 coding sequence is TGTGCCAGCAGCTTAGCCAGACAGGGTCTAGAGACCCAGTACTTC.

CDR3 bases: TGCGCCAGCAGCCAAACAGGTGGCTACACCTTC. Amino acid sequence: CASSQTGGYTF. The chain carries TRBV4-1 and TRBJ1-2, with D possibly being TRBD1 (5 bases). Trimming took 2 bases from V and 7 from J, leaving 5 bases between them. The V gene's germline CDR1 is MGHRA and CDR2 YSYEKL. This CDR3 comprises 11 residues.

The chain combines TRBV19 with TRBJ2-7, with 7 positions matching TRBD1. V shed 5 bases and J 2 bases; nucleotides not matched to a gene: 6. CDR1 and CDR2 (germline): LNHDA, SQIVND (reference sequence). The CDR3 sequence is 14 residues long. CDR3 amino acids: CASSSRTGTYEQYF. The DNA of the CDR3 is TGTGCCAGTAGTTCCCGGACAGGAACCTACGAGCAGTACTTC.

As regards this clone: Distinct nucleotide sequences in the sample also encode this CDR3. The J gene is TRBJ1-1, the V gene TRBV27; possibly TRBD1 for D (5 bases). This CDR3 is built from 13 residues. The V end lost 5 bases, the J end lost 4 bases, and 11 bases lay between the germline ends. The germline CDR1 and CDR2 sequences are MNHEY and SMNVEV (reference sequence). The CDR3: CASSTRGGTEAFF. The CDR3 DNA reads TGTGCCAGCAGTACGCGGGGGGGCACTGAAGCTTTCTTT.

The chain links TRBV28 to TRBJ2-7; D uncertain. Trimming left V 6 bases short and J 0 bases short, with 12 bases between. The CDR3 runs 14 residues. Germline V lookup: CDR1 MDHEN, CDR2 SYDVKM. The CDR3 region has the DNA TGTGCCAGCAGCCAAACCGGAAGCTCCTACGAGCAGTACTTC. Translated, it gives CASSQTGSSYEQYF.

The J gene is TRBJ2-7, the V gene TRBV5-5; D call uncertain. CDR3 length: 14 residues. Trimming took 1 base from V and 7 from J, leaving 15 bases between them. Germline assignment: CDR1 SGHKS and CDR2 YYEKEE (reference sequence). The CDR3 DNA sequence: TGTGCCAGCAGCTTGTATCCGACATCACCTGAGCAGTACTTC. This encodes CASSLYPTSPEQYF.

The chain employs TRBV24-1 and TRBJ2-1; D ambiguous. CDR3 length: 11 residues. V was cut by 2 bases and J by 8 bases, with 3 bases left in between. Germline V CDR1 and CDR2: KGHDR, SFDVKD. Here the CDR3 reads CATSDSHEQFF. The CDR3 DNA reads as TGTGCCACCAGTGATTCCCATGAGCAGTTCTTC.

V and J are TRBV7-2 and TRBJ1-1, with a possible D match to TRBD1 (5 bases). Trimming removed 5 bases from V and 1 base from J, with 8 bases in between. The CDR3 has 13 residues. Germline V gene data show CDR1 as SGHTA and CDR2 as FQGNSA. This chain's CDR3 is CASSGGWNTEAFF. In nucleotides, the CDR3 is TGTGCCAGCAGCGGGGGTTGGAACACTGAAGCTTTCTTT. Based on the CDR3 plus reference TRBV7-2 and TRBJ1-1, the full variable domain is GAGVSQSPSNKVTEKGKDVELRCDPISGHTALYWYRQSLGQGLEFLIYFQGNSAPDKSGLPSDRFSAERTGGSVSTLTIQRTQQEDSAVYLCASSGGWNTEAFFGQGTRLTVV.

DNA of the CDR3: TGTGCCTGGAGTGGGGGACGGAACAATGAGCAGTTCTTC. Translating gives CAWSGGRNNEQFF. This chain connects TRBV30 to TRBJ2-1; D assignment may be TRBD1 or TRBD2 (5 bases each). From germline, CDR1 is GTSNPN and CDR2 SVGIG (reference sequence). This CDR3 region has 13 residues. V was pared by 1 base and J by 5 bases, with 9 bases between.

This chain links TRBV30 with TRBJ2-3, with a weak D call TRBD2 (6 bases). V lost 6 bases and J lost 0, with 19 bases in between. The CDR3 extends over 16 amino acids. Germline CDR1 GTSNPN, CDR2 SVGIG (reference sequence). The CDR3 DNA follows: TGTGCCTGCTACCCGAAATGGGACTCTAGCACAGATACGCAGTATTTT. As protein: CACYPKWDSSTDTQYF. The whole variable domain, remainder taken from reference TRBV30 and TRBJ2-3, is SQTIHQWPATLVQPVGSPLSLECTVEGTSNPNLYWYRQAAGRGLQLLFYSVGIGQISSEVPQNLSASRPQDRQFILSSKKLLLSDSGFYLCACYPKWDSSTDTQYFGPGTRLTVL.

The genes are TRBV27 and TRBJ2-7, with 7 bases matching TRBD2. This CDR3 has 15 amino acids. Germline loops: CDR1 MNHEY, CDR2 SMNVEV (reference sequence). Trimming at V came to 2 bases and at J to 2 bases, leaving 6 bases not matched to a gene. CDR3 residues: CASSLGEGRAYEQYF. CDR3 DNA sequence: TGTGCCAGCAGTTTAGGAGAAGGGAGGGCCTACGAGCAGTACTTC.

The V and J genes are TRBV3-1 (or the pseudogene TRBV3-2) and TRBJ1-5; D is ambiguous. The CDR3 is 15 residues long. In germline, CDR1 is LGHDT, CDR2 YNNKEL (reference sequence). V was cut by 1 base and J by 4 bases, with 11 bases left in between. CDR3 residues: CASSQGAGKNQPQHF. CDR3 DNA: TGTGCCAGCAGCCAAGGGGCAGGAAAGAATCAGCCCCAGCATTTT.

A remark on this clone: Other DNA sequences from this sample encode an identical CDR3 as well. The chain links TRBV7-9 to TRBJ1-2; a weak D match, TRBD1 (6 bases). Between the trimmed V and J ends, which lost 5 bases and 4 bases, there was a span of 14 bases. CDR1 is SEHNR and CDR2 is FQNEAQ in the germline V gene (reference sequence). This CDR3 has 14 residues. CDR3 nucleotides: TGTGCCAGCAGCCTGGGGGGCGTAGGCTATGGCTACACCTTC. Translated, it gives CASSLGGVGYGYTF.

The rearrangement links TRBV9 to TRBJ2-3; no definite D call. CDR1 is SGDLS, CDR2 YYNGEE, per germline. CDR3 length: 14 amino acids. Trimming removed 0 bases at V and 3 bases at J, with 8 bases between. For the CDR3, the DNA is TGTGCCAGCAGCGTAGTAGGGTTTACAGATACGCAGTATTTT. This gives the protein CASSVVGFTDTQYF. Drawing the rest from reference TRBV9 and TRBJ2-3, the complete variable domain is DSGVTQTPKHLITATGQRVTLRCSPRSGDLSVYWYQQSLDQGLQFLIQYYNGEERAKGNILERFSAQQFPDLHSELNLSSLELGDSALYFCASSVVGFTDTQYFGPGTRLTVL.